A single sample gave rise to the 16 T cell receptor beta chains below, sequenced in a study of T cell responses to AZD1222 COVID-19 vaccine. This table comes from immunoSEQ multiplex PCR, and its TCRdb copy is limited to in-frame clones, with some not included. The data show some 110,000 clones, more than 85% seen once. The material was peripheral blood, obtained on day 0 of AZD1222 vaccination. The receptors derive from an adult in good health.

The chain employs TRBV24-1 and TRBJ2-5; possibly TRBD2 for D (6 bases). Trimming shortened V by 1 base and J by 4 bases, and 12 bases separated the two germline ends. Germline assignment: CDR1 KGHDR and CDR2 SFDVKD. This CDR3 has 15 residues. This chain's CDR3 is CATSDFGEEVETQYF. As DNA, the CDR3 is TGTGCCACCAGTGATTTTGGGGAGGAAGTAGAGACCCAGTACTTC.

The rearrangement links TRBV2 to TRBJ1-5; TRBD1 might be the D (5 bases). Germline V gene lookup returns CDR1 SNHLY and CDR2 FYNNEI. V dropped 4 bases and J dropped 6 bases, with 13 bases sitting between them. The CDR3 runs 14 residues. The CDR3 nucleotides read TGTGCCAGCAGTGGGGGGTCTGGGCGTCAGCCCCAGCATTTT. Its protein is CASSGGSGRQPQHF.

This chain joins TRBV28 and TRBJ1-5, with TRBD1 matching over 7 bases. The germline gives CDR1 MDHEN, CDR2 SYDVKM. Trimming cost V 3 bases and J 1 base; bases outside gene matches: 9. This CDR3 has 17 amino acids. This CDR3 is CASSFTRSTGSNQPQHF. CDR3 DNA: TGTGCCAGCAGTTTTACTCGGTCGACAGGGAGCAATCAGCCCCAGCATTTT.

The chain employs TRBV3-1 (or the pseudogene TRBV3-2) and TRBJ2-5; a weak D match, TRBD1 (6 bases). Trimming removed 0 bases at V and 4 bases at J, with 6 bases between. Germline-derived CDR1 and CDR2 are LGHDT and YNNKEL (reference sequence). The CDR3 spans 13 residues. CDR3 sequence reads: CASSQEGGETQYF. The DNA for the CDR3 is TGTGCCAGCAGCCAAGAAGGGGGAGAGACCCAGTACTTC.

The rearrangement joins TRBV2 to TRBJ2-2, with TRBD2 matching 8 bases. The V and J ends lost 7 bases and 0 bases, in that order; junction bases with no gene match: 4. The germline V gene encodes CDR1 SNHLY and CDR2 FYNNEI. The length of the CDR3 is 15 residues. The CDR3 nucleotides are TGTGCCAGCAACAGACTAGCGTCGAACACCGGGGAGCTGTTTTTT. Amino acid sequence: CASNRLASNTGELFF.

The chain has TRBV19 and TRBJ1-1, with 10 nucleotides matching TRBD1. CDR1 is LNHDA, CDR2 SQIVND, per germline (reference sequence). V gave up 6 bases and J gave up 0 bases; unmatched junction bases: 7. CDR3 length: 16 amino acids. CDR3 bases: TGTGCCAGTAGGACAGGGGGCCTCACCATGAACACTGAAGCTTTCTTT. Translating gives CASRTGGLTMNTEAFF.

This clone was seen once. The same CDR3 can be traced to other DNA sequences in this sample. The rearrangement uses TRBV6-5 and TRBJ1-3; D unclear. The V gene's germline CDR1 is MNHEY and CDR2 SVGAGI. The CDR3 sequence is 15 residues long. The V and J ends lost 0 bases and 1 base respectively, with 7 bases between them. Here the CDR3 DNA reads TGTGCCAGCAGTTACTCGCAAGGTTCTGGAAACACCATATATTTT. This sequence encodes CASSYSQGSGNTIYF.

This clone was found many times. J is TRBJ2-3 and V is TRBV5-1, with D perhaps TRBD2 (6 bases). The CDR3 runs to 16 residues. V was cut by 3 bases and J by 0 bases, with 14 bases left in between. CDR1 and CDR2 from the germline V gene are SGHRS and YFSETQ. CDR3 sequence reads: CASSSGESPSTDTQYF. The CDR3 region has the DNA TGCGCCAGCAGCTCGGGGGAATCACCTAGCACAGATACGCAGTATTTT.

This chain connects TRBV6-5 to TRBJ1-6; 9 positions agree with TRBD1. Germline V lookup: CDR1 MNHEY, CDR2 SVGAGI. This CDR3 spans 15 amino acids. The V gene end was trimmed by 6 bases and the J gene end by 9 bases; junction bases not matched to a gene: 9. The CDR3 loop is CASRINRGRGSPLHF. Here the CDR3 DNA reads TGTGCCAGCAGAATTAACAGGGGGCGAGGTTCACCCCTCCACTTT.

The CDR3 spells CASSPQEGDEKLFF. CDR3 bases: TGCGCCAGCAGCCCTCAGGAGGGGGATGAAAAACTGTTTTTT. The chain carries TRBV4-1 and TRBJ1-4; maybe TRBD1 (6 bases). Trimming removed 4 bases at V and 6 bases at J, with 12 bases between. CDR1 and CDR2 from the germline V gene are MGHRA and YSYEKL. CDR3 length equals 14 residues.

The chain couples TRBV11-3 to TRBJ2-1; 9 positions agree with TRBD2. V lost 1 base to trimming and J lost 4 bases; unmatched junction nucleotides: 8. This CDR3 is built from 17 residues. CDR1 is SGHNT, CDR2 YENEEA, per germline. DNA of the CDR3: TGTGCCAGCAGCTTAGCGGGTTCGAGCGGGGGGTACAATGAGCAGTTCTTC. Translating it yields CASSLAGSSGGYNEQFF. The full variable domain, completed using reference TRBV11-3 and TRBJ2-1, is EAGVVQSPRYKIIEKKQPVAFWCNPISGHNTLYWYLQNLGQGPELLIRYENEEAVDDSQLPKDRFSAERLKGVDSTLKIQPAELGDSAVYLCASSLAGSSGGYNEQFFGPGTRLTVL.

This chain uses TRBV5-4 with TRBJ1-5; D uncertain. Trimming removed 4 bases from V and 7 bases from J, with 15 bases in between. Germline values: CDR1 SGHNT, CDR2 YYREEE (reference sequence). The length of the CDR3 is 14 residues. CDR3 in amino acids: CASSIRESGQPQHF. For the CDR3, the DNA is TGTGCCAGCAGCATCCGGGAAAGCGGCCAGCCCCAGCATTTT.

The genes are TRBV4-1 and TRBJ1-6; D possibly corresponds to TRBD1 (6 bases). Trimming left V 0 bases short and J 8 bases short, with 17 bases between. Germline loops: CDR1 MGHRA, CDR2 YSYEKL. The CDR3 runs to 17 residues. CDR3 sequence: CASSQEINRVVHSPLHF. The CDR3 coding sequence is TGCGCCAGCAGCCAAGAAATCAACAGGGTGGTACATTCACCCCTCCACTTT.

This clone was seen once. J is TRBJ1-3 and V is TRBV28, with D possibly matching TRBD1 (5 bases). Germline V gene lookup returns CDR1 MDHEN and CDR2 SYDVKM. The CDR3 totals 15 residues. V was pared by 6 bases and J by 0 bases, with 12 bases between. CDR3 DNA: TGTGCCAGCAGGGGGACTGCACTCTCTGGAAACACCATATATTTT. Translated, it gives CASRGTALSGNTIYF.

The V gene is TRBV7-9, the J gene TRBJ2-5; D is tentatively TRBD1 or TRBD2 (5 bases each). Germline values: CDR1 SEHNR, CDR2 FQNEAQ (reference sequence). V was pared by 7 bases and J by 7 bases, with 22 bases between. The CDR3 totals 15 residues. The CDR3 loop is CASIPRGALTATQYF. The CDR3 DNA reads TGTGCCAGCATCCCCCGAGGGGCTTTAACCGCGACCCAGTACTTC.

This chain links TRBV2 with TRBJ1-5; D is possibly TRBD1 (5 bases). The CDR3 consists of 15 residues. CDR1 and CDR2 (germline): SNHLY, FYNNEI. Trimming stripped 6 bases from V and 11 bases from J, with 23 bases between. Here the CDR3 reads CASSFRTVGWGAQHF. The CDR3 bases are TGTGCCAGCAGCTTTAGGACGGTGGGTTGGGGGGCCCAGCATTTT.